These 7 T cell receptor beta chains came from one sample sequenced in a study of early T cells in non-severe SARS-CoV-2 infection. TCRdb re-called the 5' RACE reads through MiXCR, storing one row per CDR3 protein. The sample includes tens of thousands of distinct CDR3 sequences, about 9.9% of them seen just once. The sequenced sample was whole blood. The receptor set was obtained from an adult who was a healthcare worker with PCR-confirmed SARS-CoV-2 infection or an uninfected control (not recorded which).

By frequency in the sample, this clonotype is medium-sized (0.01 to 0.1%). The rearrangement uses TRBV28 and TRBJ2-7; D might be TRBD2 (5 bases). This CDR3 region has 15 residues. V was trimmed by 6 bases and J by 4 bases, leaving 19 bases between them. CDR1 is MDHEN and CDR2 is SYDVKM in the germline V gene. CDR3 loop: CASSPEFGNGYEQYF. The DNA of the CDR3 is TGTGCCAGCAGCCCTGAATTCGGGAACGGTTACGAGCAGTACTTC.

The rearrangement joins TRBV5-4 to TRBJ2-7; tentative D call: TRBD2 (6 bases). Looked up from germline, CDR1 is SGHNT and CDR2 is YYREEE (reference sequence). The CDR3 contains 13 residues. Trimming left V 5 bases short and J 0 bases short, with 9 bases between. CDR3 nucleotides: TGTGCCAGCAGGGGAGGTAACTCCTACGAGCAGTACTTC. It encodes CASRGGNSYEQYF. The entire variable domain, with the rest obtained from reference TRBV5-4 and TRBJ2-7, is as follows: ETGVTQSPTHLIKTRGQQVTLRCSSQSGHNTVSWYQQALGQGPQFIFQYYREEENGRGNFPPRFSGLQFPNYSSELNVNALELDDSALYLCASRGGNSYEQYFGPGTRLTVT.

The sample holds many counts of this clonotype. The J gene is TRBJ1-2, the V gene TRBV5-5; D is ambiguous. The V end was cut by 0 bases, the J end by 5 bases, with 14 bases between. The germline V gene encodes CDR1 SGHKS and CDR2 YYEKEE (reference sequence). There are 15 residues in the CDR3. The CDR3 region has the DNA TGTGCCAGCAGCTTGGCCCAAGCTACTCGGTATGGCTACACCTTC. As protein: CASSLAQATRYGYTF.

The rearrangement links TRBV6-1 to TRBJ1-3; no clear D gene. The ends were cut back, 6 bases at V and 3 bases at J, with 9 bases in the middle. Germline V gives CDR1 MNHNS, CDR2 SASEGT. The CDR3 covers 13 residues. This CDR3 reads CASRREGGNTIYF. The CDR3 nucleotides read TGTGCCAGCAGGAGGGAGGGTGGAAACACCATATATTTT.

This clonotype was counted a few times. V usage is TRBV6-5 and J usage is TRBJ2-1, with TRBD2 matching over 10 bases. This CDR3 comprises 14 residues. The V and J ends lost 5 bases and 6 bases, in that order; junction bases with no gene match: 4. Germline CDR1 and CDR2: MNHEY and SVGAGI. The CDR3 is CASSRTSGLNEQFF. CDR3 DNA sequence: TGTGCCAGCAGTCGGACTAGCGGCCTCAATGAGCAGTTCTTC.

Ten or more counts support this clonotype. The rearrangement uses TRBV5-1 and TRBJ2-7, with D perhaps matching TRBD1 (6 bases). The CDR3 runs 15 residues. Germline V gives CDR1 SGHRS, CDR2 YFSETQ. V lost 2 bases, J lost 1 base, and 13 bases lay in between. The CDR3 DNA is TGCGCCAGCAGCTTAACCGGACAGAATTCCTACGAGCAGTACTTC. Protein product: CASSLTGQNSYEQYF.

The CDR3 nucleotides read TGTGCCAGCTCACCACCAGATACGAACACCGGGGAGCTGTTTTTT. It encodes CASSPPDTNTGELFF. The chain is built from TRBV18 and TRBJ2-2; D uncertain. Trimming removed 0 bases from V and 0 bases from J, with 5 bases in between. Germline-derived CDR1 and CDR2 are KGHSH and LQKENI. The CDR3 consists of 15 residues.